The present T cell receptor beta chain was sequenced within a study of blood T cell repertoires in COVID-19. Study context: The United States, Italy and Spain provided the acute and convalescent COVID-19 samples. PBMCs, B-cell-depleted T cells, or T cells provided the cDNA or gDNA that made up the material.

In the study's own analysis: Estimates of nucleated cell counts were drawn from the amplification of reference gene primers. Sequencing was performed with immunoSEQ multiplex PCR; in TCRdb, only in-frame clones are kept and a portion is missing. That table supplies the V and J calls and clone size; D and trimming were determined from the DNA. This table holds 150,000 to 200,000 clones, around 80% found once. This clonotype was obtained from a man in his sixties with acute or convalescent COVID-19. Sequencing used peripheral blood.

The CDR3 nucleotides read TGTGCCTGGAGTGGGACAGGGGCTGGACCCCTCCACTTT. This encodes CAWSGTGAGPLHF. The genes are TRBV30 and TRBJ1-6, with 9 bases fitting TRBD1. CDR1 is GTSNPN and CDR2 is SVGIG in the germline V gene (reference sequence). The CDR3 has 13 residues. Unmatched junction bases numbered 4, after V lost 1 base and J lost 12 bases.